The clone carrying this TCR beta chain occurred many times. These data originate in a study of T cells in Graves' hyperthyroidism and ophthalmopathy. The CDR3 extends over 11 amino acids. Germline values: CDR1 SGHRS, CDR2 YFSETQ. The ends were cut back, 2 bases at V and 5 bases at J, with 4 bases in the middle. RNA transcripts served as the template for amplifying TCR beta CDR3 regions. First-round RT-PCR of the TCR CDR3 relied on the HTBI primer set. TCRdb analysed the multiplex PCR reads with MiXCR anew, one entry per CDR3 protein. The profile shows about 260,000 distinct CDR3 sequences, around 20% of them singletons.

This chain connects TRBV5-1 to TRBJ2-5; D call uncertain. The origin of this receptor is a man aged 25-40 years with Graves' ophthalmopathy. Input material: blood. The CDR3 DNA is TGCGCCAGCAGCTTTGATGAGACCCAGTACTTC. Protein: CASSFDETQYF.